What follows are 28 T cell receptor beta chains derived from one specimen sequenced in a study of blood T cell repertoires in COVID-19. Profiled with immunoSEQ multiplex PCR; TCRdb holds only in-frame clones, not every one. The repertoire consists of roughly 180,000 clones, with about 88% occurring once and the leading ten covering around 2.3%. Sample: peripheral blood. These receptors all come from a man between 65 and 80 years old with active or convalescent COVID-19.

The rearrangement joins TRBV6-2 or TRBV6-3 to TRBJ2-4, with 13 nucleotides matching TRBD2. Germline CDR1 MNHEY, CDR2 SVGEGT. There are 18 residues in the CDR3. After removal of 2 bases from V and 7 bases from J, the junction contained 11 bases not matched to a gene. The DNA for the CDR3 is TGTGCCAGCAGTTACCGACTTGGACTAGCGGGAGTAAGTAACATTCAGTACTTC. Protein sequence: CASSYRLGLAGVSNIQYF.

This chain uses TRBV28 with TRBJ2-3; weak D call: TRBD1 (6 bases). The length of the CDR3 is 15 residues. Trimming removed 6 bases from V and 2 bases from J, with 15 bases in between. Per germline, CDR1 MDHEN and CDR2 SYDVKM. The CDR3 loop is CASRADRRLTDTQYF. The CDR3 nucleotides read TGTGCCAGCAGGGCGGACAGAAGACTCACAGATACGCAGTATTTT.

The chain uses TRBV7-2 and TRBJ2-5, with D unresolved. Germline loops: CDR1 SGHTA, CDR2 FQGNSA. There are 14 residues in the CDR3. V gave up 3 bases and J gave up 2 bases, with 10 bases separating them. Here the CDR3 reads CASSFSNPQETQYF. The CDR3 DNA reads as TGTGCCAGCAGCTTCAGTAACCCGCAAGAGACCCAGTACTTC.

This chain uses TRBV6-1 with TRBJ2-2; tentatively, D is TRBD1 (5 bases). CDR1 is MNHNS, CDR2 SASEGT, per germline. This CDR3 is built from 15 residues. Trimming removed 5 bases at V and 1 base at J, with 11 bases between. CDR3 nucleotides: TGTGCCAGCAGTTCGGTCGGACAGAACACCGGGGAGCTGTTTTTT. This gives the protein CASSSVGQNTGELFF.

The rearrangement uses TRBV6-1 and TRBJ1-6; no firm D call. The CDR3 is 16 amino acids. Germline-derived CDR1 and CDR2 are MNHNS and SASEGT. Between the trimmed V and J ends, which lost 1 base and 3 bases, there was a span of 10 bases. In DNA form, the CDR3 reads TGTGCCAGCAGTGAAGACAAAACGTACTATAATTCACCCCTCCACTTT. Residues: CASSEDKTYYNSPLHF.

V is TRBV11-2 and J is TRBJ2-7, with D tentatively TRBD2 (5 bases). This CDR3 has 16 amino acids. V was shortened by 5 bases and J by 2 bases, with 19 bases between the two germline ends. Germline loops: CDR1 SGHAT, CDR2 FQNNGV. The CDR3 DNA sequence: TGTGCCAGCAGCCCGTGGGCGGGCCAGGCGGCCTACGAGCAGTACTTC. As protein: CASSPWAGQAAYEQYF.

This chain joins TRBV21-1 and TRBJ2-3; TRBD2, the table's D call, was not compared with the DNA. TRBV21-1 counts as a pseudogene. The CDR3 sequence is 17 residues long. CDR3 DNA: TGTGCCAGCAGCAAAGATCGAGCGGGGCAGTTCACAGATACGCAGTATTTT. Protein sequence: CASSKDRAGQFTDTQYF.

CDR3 in DNA: TGTGCCAGCTCACCTTTGCCATTGGAGGAAAAACTGTTTTTT. Translation: CASSPLPLEEKLFF. This sequence joins TRBV18 and TRBJ1-4; D is unclear. Trimming removed 3 bases from V and 8 bases from J, with 13 bases in between. Looked up from germline, CDR1 is KGHSH and CDR2 is LQKENI. The CDR3 runs 14 residues. Variable domain in full (rest from reference TRBV18 and TRBJ1-4): NAGVMQNPRHLVRRRGQEARLRCSPMKGHSHVYWYRQLPEEGLKFMVYLQKENIIDESGMPKERFSAEFPKEGPSILRIQQVVRGDSAAYFCASSPLPLEEKLFFGSGTQLSVL.

This clone was seen more than once but under ten times. V is TRBV7-2 and J is TRBJ1-2, with D maybe TRBD1 (6 bases). Germline values: CDR1 SGHTA, CDR2 FQGNSA. Trimming pared 3 bases from V and 8 bases from J, leaving 16 bases between. The CDR3 has 14 residues. The CDR3 protein is CASSFGQPLDGYTF. CDR3 DNA: TGTGCCAGCAGCTTTGGACAGCCCTTGGACGGCTACACCTTC.

This clone was seen once. The chain couples TRBV5-5 to TRBJ2-1; the D gene is possibly TRBD2 (5 bases). Germline CDR1 reads SGHKS; CDR2 reads YYEKEE (reference sequence). V lost 4 bases to trimming and J lost 6 bases, with 26 bases between them. CDR3 length: 18 residues. DNA of the CDR3: TGTGCCAGCAGCCTTGGCCCGGCTGCCGCACGCCGGGGCAATGAGCAGTTCTTC. It translates to CASSLGPAAARRGNEQFF.

The V and J genes are TRBV24-1 and TRBJ2-2, with D tentatively TRBD2 (7 bases). The V end was cut by 10 bases, the J end by 0 bases, with 20 bases between. Germline CDR1 reads KGHDR; CDR2 reads SFDVKD. The CDR3 totals 17 residues. The CDR3 here is CATSIGGLHSNTGELFF. The CDR3 DNA is TGTGCCACTAGCATCGGGGGGCTCCATTCGAACACCGGGGAGCTGTTTTTT.

V is TRBV19 and J is TRBJ2-5, with D hard to call. Germline V gives CDR1 LNHDA, CDR2 SQIVND (reference sequence). This CDR3 spans 13 amino acids. The germline V and J ends were trimmed by 0 bases and 7 bases, with 9 bases remaining between them. In DNA form, the CDR3 reads TGTGCCAGTAGTATAGATCTATCGTTGACCCAGTACTTC. Its translation: CASSIDLSLTQYF.

The CDR3 DNA reads TGTGCCAGCAGCTTAAATTGGGCGTCTGGGGCCAACGTCCTGACTTTC. Translated, it gives CASSLNWASGANVLTF. The V call is TRBV7-6, the J call TRBJ2-6; D unresolved. The CDR3 has 16 residues. The ends were cut back, 2 bases at V and 1 base at J, with 9 bases in the middle. CDR1 and CDR2 from the germline V gene are SGHVS and FNYEAQ.

V usage is TRBV2 and J usage is TRBJ2-3; a possible D gene is TRBD2 (6 bases). Germline CDR1 reads SNHLY; CDR2 reads FYNNEI. The V gene lost 6 bases and the J gene lost 10 bases, with 23 bases spanning the gap. This CDR3 is 15 amino acids long. The DNA of the CDR3 is TGTGCCAGCAGGAGGAGTGAGACGCAGACTAGGCCGCAGTATTTT. Translating gives CASRRSETQTRPQYF.

The genes are TRBV6-2 or TRBV6-3 and TRBJ2-7; 7 bases map to TRBD1. In germline, CDR1 is MNHEY, CDR2 SVGEGT. V lost 6 bases and J lost 5; bases outside the gene matches: 4. The CDR3 is made up of 12 amino acids. As DNA, the CDR3 is TGTGCCAGCAGCCAGGGACAGAACGAGCAGTACTTC. Translated, it gives CASSQGQNEQYF.

V is TRBV4-3 and J is TRBJ2-3, with D possibly matching TRBD2 (6 bases). V lost 0 bases, J lost 3 bases, and 16 bases lay in between. CDR1 is LGHNA, CDR2 YSLEER, per germline. This CDR3 has 17 residues. The CDR3 region is CASSQERLGGATDTQYF. The CDR3 DNA sequence: TGCGCCAGCAGCCAAGAACGTCTGGGAGGCGCGACAGATACGCAGTATTTT.

This chain links TRBV12-3 or TRBV12-4 with TRBJ2-2, with D maybe TRBD1 (6 bases). CDR3 length: 12 amino acids. V gave up 8 bases and J gave up 5 bases, with 9 bases separating them. In DNA, the CDR3 is TGTGCCAGCGACCAGGGGACCGGGGAGCTGTTTTTT. This sequence encodes CASDQGTGELFF.

This clone was seen just once. This sequence joins TRBV6-5 and TRBJ2-3; D is perhaps TRBD1 (5 bases). In germline, CDR1 is MNHEY, CDR2 SVGAGI. Trimming cost V 7 bases and J 2 bases, with 16 bases left between them. The CDR3 loop spans 15 amino acids. The CDR3 region has the DNA TGTGCCAGCACCCAGACCCAGGGTACCACAGATACGCAGTATTTT. It encodes CASTQTQGTTDTQYF.

This clone has a handful of counts. This chain connects TRBV5-6 to TRBJ1-2; 7 positions match TRBD1. Losses at the gene ends were 2 bases for V and 5 bases for J; bases not matched to a gene: 6. The germline V gene has CDR1 SGHDT and CDR2 YYEEEE. This CDR3 is 14 amino acids long. As DNA, the CDR3 is TGTGCCAGCAGCTTACCGGGACAGCGATATGGCTACACCTTC. Translated, it gives CASSLPGQRYGYTF.

The gene calls are TRBV27 and TRBJ1-5; TRBD1 is a possible D gene (6 bases). Germline V gene lookup returns CDR1 MNHEY and CDR2 SMNVEV (reference sequence). The germline V and J ends were trimmed by 4 bases and 7 bases, with 11 bases remaining between them. This CDR3 is 13 amino acids long. The CDR3 DNA follows: TGTGCCAGCAGTTACAGGGCGGGCCAGCCCCAGCATTTT. Protein product: CASSYRAGQPQHF.

The rearrangement links TRBV11-2 to TRBJ2-1; 8 positions match TRBD2. Trimming removed 5 bases from V and 8 bases from J; junction bases left unmatched: 11. The CDR3 is 15 amino acids. The germline V gene has CDR1 SGHAT and CDR2 FQNNGV. The DNA of the CDR3 is TGTGCCAGCAGCCTGACGGGGGGGGGAAACCATGAGCAGTTCTTC. It specifies CASSLTGGGNHEQFF.

The chain recombines TRBV11-2 with TRBJ2-3; no reliable D call. This CDR3 comprises 12 residues. Trimming took off 3 bases at V and 6 bases at J, with 7 bases between the two ends. Per germline, CDR1 SGHAT and CDR2 FQNNGV. The CDR3 loop is CASSFLLDTQYF. The DNA for the CDR3 is TGTGCCAGCAGCTTTCTTCTTGATACGCAGTATTTT.

The gene calls are TRBV7-9 and TRBJ2-6, with D possibly matching TRBD1 (6 bases). This CDR3 spans 15 amino acids. Trimming removed 4 bases from V and 4 bases from J, with 11 bases in between. The germline CDR1 and CDR2 sequences are SEHNR and FQNEAQ (reference sequence). The CDR3 sequence is CASSSPGVGANVLTF. The CDR3 DNA follows: TGTGCCAGCAGCTCACCAGGGGTAGGGGCCAACGTCCTGACTTTC.

J is TRBJ2-1 and V is TRBV5-1; 7 bases line up with TRBD1. Germline CDR1 is SGHRS and CDR2 is YFSETQ. This CDR3 is 18 amino acids long. V dropped 0 bases and J dropped 8; count of bases not matched to a gene: 17. Here the CDR3 DNA reads TGCGCCAGCAGCTTGGTGGGCCGACAGGGTGTGGGGTACGATGAGCAGTTCTTC. It yields the protein CASSLVGRQGVGYDEQFF.

The DNA for the CDR3 is TGTGCCAGCTATCCCCCCGGAGGCGACAATCAGCCCCAGCATTTT. It translates to CASYPPGGDNQPQHF. V and J are TRBV19 and TRBJ1-5; D gene unclear. This CDR3 region has 15 residues. V lost 9 bases to trimming and J lost 3 bases, with 18 bases between them. Germline V gives CDR1 LNHDA, CDR2 SQIVND (reference sequence).

V and J are TRBV15 and TRBJ2-1, with 11 bases fitting TRBD2. The CDR3 is 14 amino acids. Germline CDR1 and CDR2: LNHNV and YYDKDF (reference sequence). V was pared by 4 bases and J by 7 bases, with 3 bases of the junction left unmatched. The CDR3 protein is CATSTSGRWNEQFF. The CDR3 region has the DNA TGTGCCACCAGCACTAGCGGGAGGTGGAATGAGCAGTTCTTC.

V is TRBV12-5 and J is TRBJ2-1, with D possibly TRBD1 on 6 matching bases. Germline V gene sequence: CDR1 LGHNT, CDR2 FRNRAP. V dropped 6 bases and J dropped 6 bases, with 9 bases sitting between them. The CDR3 is 12 amino acids. CDR3 in amino acids: CASGPGVNEQFF. As DNA, the CDR3 is TGTGCTAGTGGCCCAGGGGTCAATGAGCAGTTCTTC.

V and J are TRBV7-2 and TRBJ2-3; 12 bases line up with TRBD2. The CDR3 runs to 16 residues. The ends lost 8 bases at V and 1 base at J; junction bases unmatched: 7. Germline lookup yields CDR1 SGHTA and CDR2 FQGNSA. The CDR3: CASGTSGSRGTDTQYF. CDR3 DNA sequence: TGTGCCAGCGGGACTAGCGGGTCGCGGGGCACAGATACGCAGTATTTT.